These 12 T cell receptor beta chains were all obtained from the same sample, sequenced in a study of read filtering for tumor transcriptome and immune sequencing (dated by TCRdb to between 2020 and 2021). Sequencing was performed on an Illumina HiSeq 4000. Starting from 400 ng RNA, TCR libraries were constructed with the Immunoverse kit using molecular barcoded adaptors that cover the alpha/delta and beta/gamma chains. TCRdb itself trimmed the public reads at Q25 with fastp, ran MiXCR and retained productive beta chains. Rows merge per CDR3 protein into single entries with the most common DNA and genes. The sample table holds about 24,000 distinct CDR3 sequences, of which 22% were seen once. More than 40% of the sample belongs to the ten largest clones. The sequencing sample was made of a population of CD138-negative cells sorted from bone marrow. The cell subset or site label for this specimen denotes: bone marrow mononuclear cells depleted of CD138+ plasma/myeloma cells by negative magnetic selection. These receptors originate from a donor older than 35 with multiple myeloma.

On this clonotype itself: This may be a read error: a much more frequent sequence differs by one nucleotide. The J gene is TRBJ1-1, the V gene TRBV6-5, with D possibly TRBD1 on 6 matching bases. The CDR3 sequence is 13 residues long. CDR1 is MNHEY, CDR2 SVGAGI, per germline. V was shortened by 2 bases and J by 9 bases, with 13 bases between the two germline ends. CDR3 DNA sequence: TGTGCCAGCAGTTACGAGGGGGGCTCTAAAGCTTTCTTT. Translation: CASSYEGGSKAFF.

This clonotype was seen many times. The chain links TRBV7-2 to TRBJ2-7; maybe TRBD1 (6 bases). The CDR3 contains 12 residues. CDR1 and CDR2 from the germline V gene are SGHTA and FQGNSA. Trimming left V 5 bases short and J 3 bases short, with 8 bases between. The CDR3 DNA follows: TGTGCCAGCAGCCTACAGGGCTACGAGCAGTACTTC. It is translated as CASSLQGYEQYF.

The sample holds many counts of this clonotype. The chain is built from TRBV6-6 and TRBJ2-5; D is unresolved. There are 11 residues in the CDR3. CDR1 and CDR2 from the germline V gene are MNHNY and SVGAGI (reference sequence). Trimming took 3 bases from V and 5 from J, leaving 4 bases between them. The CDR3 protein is CASSYWETQYF. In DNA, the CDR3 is TGTGCCAGCAGTTATTGGGAGACCCAGTACTTC.

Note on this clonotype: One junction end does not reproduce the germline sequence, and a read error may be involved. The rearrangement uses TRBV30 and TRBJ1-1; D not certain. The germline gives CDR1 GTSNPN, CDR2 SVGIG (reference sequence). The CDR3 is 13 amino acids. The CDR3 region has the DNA TGTGCCTGGAGCCAATTCATGAACACTGAAGCTATCTTT. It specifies CAWSQFMNTEAIF.

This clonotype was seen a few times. Here the CDR3 reads CASSWGPNSPLHF. CDR3 DNA sequence: TGTGCCAGCAGCTGGGGACCTAATTCACCCCTCCACTTT. The chain carries TRBV7-9 and TRBJ1-6, with a tentative D call TRBD1 (5 bases). In germline, CDR1 is SEHNR, CDR2 FQNEAQ (reference sequence). This CDR3 is 13 amino acids long. Trimming cost V 4 bases and J 6 bases, with 7 bases left between them.

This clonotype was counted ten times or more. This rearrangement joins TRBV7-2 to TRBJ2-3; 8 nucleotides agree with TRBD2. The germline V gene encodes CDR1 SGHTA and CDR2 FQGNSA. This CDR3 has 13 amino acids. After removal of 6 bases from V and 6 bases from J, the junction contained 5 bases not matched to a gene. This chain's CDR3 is CASSFSGADTQYF. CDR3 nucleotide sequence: TGTGCCAGCAGTTTTAGCGGGGCGGATACGCAGTATTTT.

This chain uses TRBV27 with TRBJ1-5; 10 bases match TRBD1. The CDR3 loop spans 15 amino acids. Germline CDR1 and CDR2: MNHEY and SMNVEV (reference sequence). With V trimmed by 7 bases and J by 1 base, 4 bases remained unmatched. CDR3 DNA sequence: TGTGCCAGCAAGCGGACAGGGGGAAGCAATCAGCCCCAGCATTTT. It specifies CASKRTGGSNQPQHF.

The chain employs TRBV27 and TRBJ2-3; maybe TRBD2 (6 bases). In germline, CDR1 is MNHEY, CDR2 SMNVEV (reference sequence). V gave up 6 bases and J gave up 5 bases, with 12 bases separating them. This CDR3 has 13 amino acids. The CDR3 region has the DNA TGTGCCAGCAGGCGGAGGGTTGGAGATACGCAGTATTTT. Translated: CASRRRVGDTQYF.

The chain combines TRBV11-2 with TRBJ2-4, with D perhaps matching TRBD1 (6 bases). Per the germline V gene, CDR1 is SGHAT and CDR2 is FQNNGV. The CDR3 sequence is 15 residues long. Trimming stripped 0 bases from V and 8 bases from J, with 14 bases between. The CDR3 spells CASSLDYQGRDIQYF. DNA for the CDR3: TGTGCCAGCAGCTTAGATTACCAGGGGAGAGACATTCAGTACTTC. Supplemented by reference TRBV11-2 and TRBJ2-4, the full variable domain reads EAGVAQSPRYKIIEKRQSVAFWCNPISGHATLYWYQQILGQGPKLLIQFQNNGVVDDSQLPKDRFSAERLKGVDSTLKIQPAKLEDSAVYLCASSLDYQGRDIQYFGAGTRLSVL.

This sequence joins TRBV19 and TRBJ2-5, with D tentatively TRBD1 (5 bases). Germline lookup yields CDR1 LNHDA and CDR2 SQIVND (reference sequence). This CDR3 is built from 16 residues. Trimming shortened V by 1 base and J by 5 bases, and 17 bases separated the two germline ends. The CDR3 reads CASSIGGSRGWETQYF. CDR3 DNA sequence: TGTGCCAGTAGTATAGGGGGTTCTAGGGGTTGGGAGACCCAGTACTTC.

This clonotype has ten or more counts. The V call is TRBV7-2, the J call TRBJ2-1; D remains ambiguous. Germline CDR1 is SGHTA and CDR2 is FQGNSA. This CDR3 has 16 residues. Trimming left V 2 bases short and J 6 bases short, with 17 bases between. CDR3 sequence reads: CASSLNTPQASNEQFF. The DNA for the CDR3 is TGTGCCAGCAGCTTAAATACGCCCCAGGCTAGCAATGAGCAGTTCTTC.

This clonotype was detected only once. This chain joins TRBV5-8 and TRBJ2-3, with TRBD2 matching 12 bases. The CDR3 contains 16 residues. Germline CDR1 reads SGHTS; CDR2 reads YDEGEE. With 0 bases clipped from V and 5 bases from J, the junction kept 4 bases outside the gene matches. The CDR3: CASSLELAGGGDTQYF. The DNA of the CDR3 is TGTGCCAGCAGCTTGGAACTAGCGGGGGGTGGAGATACGCAGTATTTT.